A selection of T cell receptor beta chains follows, all from one sample in a study of T cell responses to AZD1222 COVID-19 vaccine. This table comes from immunoSEQ multiplex PCR, and its TCRdb copy is limited to in-frame clones, with some not included. The sample consists of about 110,000 clones, around 90% of them appearing once. The sequencing here drew on peripheral blood, taken on day 0 of AZD1222 vaccination. These receptors all come from an adult in good health. The CDR3 runs from the conserved cysteine through the conserved F or W. The D gene is left open where the match is weak. The listing skips clone size in some rows; elsewhere it reads once, few, many or a size class.

>-|TRBV6-5|TRBJ1-1|-
TGTGCCAGCATCTCCCCTGCTTTGGGGAACACTGAAGCTTTCTTT
CASISPALGNTEAFF
>-|TRBV5-1|TRBJ2-3|TRBD1
TGCGCCAGCAGCTTGGGGACCGGGACAGGGGTGGCAGATACGCAGTATTTT
CASSLGTGTGVADTQYF
>many|TRBV6-4|TRBJ1-5|TRBD1
TGTGCCAGCAGTAGAACAGGGGACAATCAGCCCCAGCATTTT
CASSRTGDNQPQHF
>-|TRBV5-4|TRBJ1-2|-
TGTGCCAGCAGCTTGATGTCAGGGGCTTATCATGGCTACACCTTC
CASSLMSGAYHGYTF
>few|TRBV20-1|TRBJ1-1|-
TGCAGTGCTAGTAGGCCTAACACTGAAGCTTTCTTT
CSASRPNTEAFF
>few|TRBV7-6|TRBJ2-2|-
TGTGCCAGCAGCCCCGTTTGGGGGGTCGGGGAGCTGTTTTTT
CASSPVWGVGELFF
>-|TRBV20-1|TRBJ1-1|-
TGCAGTGCGACTGGACGGCATGAAGCTTTCTTT
CSATGRHEAFF
>-|TRBV30|TRBJ1-4|-
TGTGCCTGGGGAAAATTGGTGGGGACTAATGAAAAACTGTTTTTT
CAWGKLVGTNEKLFF
>-|TRBV14|TRBJ1-1|-
TGTGCCAGCAGCCAAAAGTTTGGGGGGTCGGACAGACTGAACACTGAAGCTTTCTTT
CASSQKFGGSDRLNTEAFF
>-|TRBV19|TRBJ1-5|-
TGTGCCAGTTCCCTCTTTTCGGCGAATCAGCCCCAGCATTTT
CASSLFSANQPQHF
>once|TRBV3-1/TRBV3-2|TRBJ1-2|-
TGTGCCAGCAGCCAAGAGGGGGGGAGGGGCTATGGCTACACCTTC
CASSQEGGRGYGYTF
>-|TRBV10-1|TRBJ2-3|TRBD1
TGCGCCAGCAGTGCTCCGGGACCAGGACAGGGTACGCAGTATTTT
CASSAPGPGQGTQYF
>-|TRBV7-2|TRBJ1-5|-
TGTGCCAGCAGCTTAGAATTGGGGCCCCAGCATTTT
CASSLELGPQHF
>-|TRBV6-5|TRBJ2-1|-
TGTGCCAGCAGAGCTACTAGCAGCCCTTACAATGAGCAGTTCTTC
CASRATSSPYNEQFF
>-|TRBV12-5|TRBJ1-3|-
TGTGCTAGTGGTTTGTCAACCGGGACCGATTACCGCTCTGGAAACACCATATATTTT
CASGLSTGTDYRSGNTIYF
>-|TRBV4-1|TRBJ2-1|-
TGCGCCAGCAGCCAAGTCCGGCTTTACAATGAGCAGTTCTTC
CASSQVRLYNEQFF
>-|TRBV2|TRBJ1-1|TRBD1
TGTGCCAGCACCCAACAGGGGATCAAGGCTGAAGCTTTCTTT
CASTQQGIKAEAFF
>once|TRBV27|TRBJ1-1|-
TGTGCCAGCAGTAAGACAAGGGCGGGTACTGAAGCTTTCTTT
CASSKTRAGTEAFF
>-|TRBV5-1|TRBJ2-1|-
TGCGCCAGCAGCTTACCTAGATACAATGAGCAGTTCTTC
CASSLPRYNEQFF
>-|TRBV5-1|TRBJ1-4|-
TGCGCCAGCAGCACGGGAAGTCTTTCTAATGAAAAACTGTTTTTT
CASSTGSLSNEKLFF
>-|TRBV7-2|TRBJ2-5|-
TGTGCCAGCAGCCCCCGGGTAGGGGAGACCCAGTACTTC
CASSPRVGETQYF
>-|TRBV5-1|TRBJ2-5|-
TGCGCCAGTCAGGGGGGGCTTAGGGAAGAGACCCAGTACTTC
CASQGGLREETQYF
>-|TRBV18|TRBJ2-7|-
TGTGCCAGCTCATTAGACAGGCTCTACGAGCAGTACTTC
CASSLDRLYEQYF
>-|TRBV13|TRBJ2-1|-
TGTGCCAGCAGCCCCATCTTAAACAGCTACAATGAGCAGTTCTTC
CASSPILNSYNEQFF
>-|TRBV7-2|TRBJ1-2|TRBD1
TGTGCCAGCAGCTTAGGACAGGGGGCAGGCTACACCTTC
CASSLGQGAGYTF
>-|TRBV12-3/TRBV12-4|TRBJ1-5|-
TGTGCCAGCAGGCCGCCCGGACTGTCCCCCCAGCATTTT
CASRPPGLSPQHF
>once|TRBV30|TRBJ2-7|TRBD1
TGTGCCTGGAGTACAGGGGTGGGGGAGCAGTACTTC
CAWSTGVGEQYF
>-|TRBV11-3|TRBJ2-7|TRBD1
TGTGCCAGCAGCCCCGGGACAGGGGGCTACGAGCAGTACTTC
CASSPGTGGYEQYF
>-|TRBV9|TRBJ1-4|TRBD1
TGTGCCAGCAGCGCCAGTCCGGGACAGGGTGAGAAACTGTTTTTT
CASSASPGQGEKLFF
>once|TRBV7-3|TRBJ1-4|-
TGTGCCAGCAGCCTGTCGGGTCCTAATGAAAAACTGTTTTTT
CASSLSGPNEKLFF
>-|TRBV6-5|TRBJ1-2|TRBD1
TGTGCCAGCAGTTACCAAACAGGGGCCTATGGCTACACCTTC
CASSYQTGAYGYTF
>-|TRBV9|TRBJ1-2|-
TGTGCCAGCAGCGTAGGGGGAAGGGGGGACTTCTCCGACTATGGCTACACCTTC
CASSVGGRGDFSDYGYTF
>-|TRBV4-3|TRBJ1-6|-
TGCGCCAGCAGCCTAGCTGATGGGGTCGATTCACCCCTCCACTTT
CASSLADGVDSPLHF
>-|TRBV19|TRBJ2-5|-
TGTGCCAGTAGTTCTGCAAGCCCAGGGGAAGAGACCCAGTACTTC
CASSSASPGEETQYF
>once|TRBV4-3|TRBJ1-3|-
TGCGCCAGCAGCCAAGATTTAGGAACTGGTGGAAACACCATATATTTT
CASSQDLGTGGNTIYF
>-|TRBV14|TRBJ1-2|TRBD1
TGTGCCAGCAGCCCAAGATCGGGACAGGTTTTGATGGCTAAGACCTTC
CASSPRSGQVLMAKTF
>-|TRBV4-3|TRBJ1-2|-
TGCGCCAGCAGCCAAGGGGGCGGCTATGGCTACACCTTC
CASSQGGGYGYTF
>few|TRBV2|TRBJ1-2|-
TGTGCCAGCAATCGCAGGGACTATGGCTACACCTTC
CASNRRDYGYTF
>-|TRBV5-4|TRBJ2-7|TRBD1
TGTGCCAGCAGCTTTAAGAAGGGACAGGGGTTGGACGAGCAGTACTTC
CASSFKKGQGLDEQYF